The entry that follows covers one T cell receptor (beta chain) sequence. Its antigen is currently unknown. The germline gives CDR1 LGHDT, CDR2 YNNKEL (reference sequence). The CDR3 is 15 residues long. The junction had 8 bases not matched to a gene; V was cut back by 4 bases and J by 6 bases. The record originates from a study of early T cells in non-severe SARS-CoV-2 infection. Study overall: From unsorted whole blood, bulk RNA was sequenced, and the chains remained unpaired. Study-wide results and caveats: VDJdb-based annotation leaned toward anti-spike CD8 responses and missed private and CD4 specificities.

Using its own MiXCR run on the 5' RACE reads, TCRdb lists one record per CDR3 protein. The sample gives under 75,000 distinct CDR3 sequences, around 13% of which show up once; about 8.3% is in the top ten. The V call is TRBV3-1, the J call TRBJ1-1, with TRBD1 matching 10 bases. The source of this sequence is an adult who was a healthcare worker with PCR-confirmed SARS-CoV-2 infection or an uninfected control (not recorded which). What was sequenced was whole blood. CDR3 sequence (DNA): TGTGCCAGCAGCCCGACCGGGACAGGGGTCGCTGAAGCTTTCTTT. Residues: CASSPTGTGVAEAFF.